This TCR beta chain comes out of a study of T cell responses to AZD1222 COVID-19 vaccine. CDR3 length: 11 amino acids. V was cut by 6 bases and J by 6 bases, with 5 bases left in between. Germline V lookup: CDR1 SGHAT, CDR2 FQNNGV. The table lists this clone with a few counts. The target antigen is unknown. Whole-study findings and limits: Spike-specific TCR breadth rose after two AZD1222 doses, and depth rose as well.

Sequencing used immunoSEQ multiplex PCR; TCRdb keeps in-frame clones, though not all of them. This table holds tens of thousands of clones, around nine tenths found once. The sample here was peripheral blood, taken on day 0 of AZD1222 vaccination. The chain couples TRBV11-2 to TRBJ2-2; D uncertain. The TCR sequence derives from an adult in good health. For the CDR3, the DNA is TGTGCCAGCAGGTTTTCCGGGGAGCTGTTTTTT. This encodes CASRFSGELFF.